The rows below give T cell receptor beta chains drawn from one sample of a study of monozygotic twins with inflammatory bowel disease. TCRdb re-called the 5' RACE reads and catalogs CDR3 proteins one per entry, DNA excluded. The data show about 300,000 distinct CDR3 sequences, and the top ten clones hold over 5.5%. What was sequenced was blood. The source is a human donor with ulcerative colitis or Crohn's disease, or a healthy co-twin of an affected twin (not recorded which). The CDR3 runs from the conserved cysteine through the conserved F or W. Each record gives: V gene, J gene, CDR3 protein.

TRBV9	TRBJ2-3	CASSVLGVDMQYF
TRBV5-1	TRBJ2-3	CASSLAFRSTDTQYF
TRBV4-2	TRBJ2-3	CASSPLTGTDTQYF
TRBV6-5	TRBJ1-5	CASRGQVNQPQHF
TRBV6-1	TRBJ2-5	CASRSDRGGETQYF
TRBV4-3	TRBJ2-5	CASSQESVAQETQYF
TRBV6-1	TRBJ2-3	CASSPPLGSGSTDTQYF
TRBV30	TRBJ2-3	CAWSVGGGHTDTQYF
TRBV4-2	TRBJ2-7	CASSGTTYTYEQYF
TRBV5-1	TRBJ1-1	CASSSSRGNTEAFF
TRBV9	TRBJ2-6	CASSEQGYSGANVLTF
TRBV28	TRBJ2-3	CASSLSAAGANTQYF
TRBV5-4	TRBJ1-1	CASSWGGIEAFF
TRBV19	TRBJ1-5	CASSTFTGTVSNQPQHF
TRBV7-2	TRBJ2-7	CASSLGASSYEQYF
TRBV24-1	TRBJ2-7	CATSDHGGNTEQYF
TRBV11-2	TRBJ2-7	CASSLAGIYEQYF
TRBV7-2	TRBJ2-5	CASSLLGTGPETQYF
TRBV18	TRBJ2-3	CASSTIPGLAAEGTQYF
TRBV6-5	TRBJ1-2	CASSYSPNYGYTF
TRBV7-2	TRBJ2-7	CASRIGVSVQYF
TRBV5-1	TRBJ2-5	CASRREDATQYF
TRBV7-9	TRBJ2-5	CASSLSNAETQYF
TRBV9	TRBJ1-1	CASSVVCPLRLTEAFF
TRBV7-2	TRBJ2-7	CASSPRPGVTYEQYF
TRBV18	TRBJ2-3	CASSPRQRGESDTQYF
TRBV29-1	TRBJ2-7	CSVLGQGISEQYF
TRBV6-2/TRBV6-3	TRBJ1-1	CASSRPQGGEVIGAFF
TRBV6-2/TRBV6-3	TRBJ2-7	CATQPGQGAYEQYF
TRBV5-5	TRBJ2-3	CASSYRTNTDTQYF
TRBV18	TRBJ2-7	CASSPPTGSSYEQYF
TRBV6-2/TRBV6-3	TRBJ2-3	CASSFTVDTQYF
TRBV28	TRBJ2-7	CASSLGRYEQYF
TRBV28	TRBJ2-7	CASSSSGGLEGEQYF
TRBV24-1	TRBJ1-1	CATSDSRGGSTRPFF
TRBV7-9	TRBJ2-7	CASSSPAPYEQYF
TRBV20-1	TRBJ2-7	CSAGTGTGRGKYF
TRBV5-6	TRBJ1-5	CASSLLRGERDRPQHF
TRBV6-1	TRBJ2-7	CASSPLSGIGYEQYF
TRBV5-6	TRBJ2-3	CASSKPAGLRDTDTQYF
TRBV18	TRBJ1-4	CASSGSGKLFF
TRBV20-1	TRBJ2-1	CSALGLAYNEQFF
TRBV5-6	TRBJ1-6	CASSLLGQGANSPLHF
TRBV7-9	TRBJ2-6	CASSSLVSSSGANVLTF